These 7 T cell receptor beta chains came from one sample sequenced in a study of regulatory T cells in long-lasting Graves disease. Relying on iRepertoire HTBI primers and Arm-PCR of CDR3 regions, the team built TCR beta libraries. Each CDR3 protein gets one entry after TCRdb re-called the multiplex PCR reads with MiXCR. The sample records approximately 690,000 distinct CDR3 sequences, around 30% being singletons. Regarding time point: persistent/refractory GD, antithyroid drugs over 5 years with positive TRAb. Extracted PBMC RNA gave rise to the TCR library. The material sequenced was peripheral blood mononuclear cells (PBMCs), taken when the disease was refractory, from a patient treated with antithyroid drugs. The source is a female donor with Graves disease.

This clonotype was recorded many times. V is TRBV10-1 and J is TRBJ1-5, with TRBD1 matching over 8 bases. The CDR3 runs to 13 residues. J lost 7 bases, V lost 5 bases, and 4 bases had no gene match. Germline CDR1 reads WNHNN; CDR2 reads SYGVQD (reference sequence). The CDR3 sequence is CASSQGARQPQHF. CDR3 nucleotides: TGCGCCAGCAGTCAGGGGGCCAGACAGCCCCAGCATTTT.

DNA for the CDR3: TGTGCCAGCAGGAAAAAAAAACCCGGGAGGGCCTACGAGCAGTACTTC. Amino acid sequence: CASRKKKPGRAYEQYF. This chain links TRBV6-1 with TRBJ2-7, with TRBD2 matching 8 bases. From germline, CDR1 is MNHNS and CDR2 SASEGT. CDR3 length equals 16 residues. Trimming removed 6 bases from V and 2 bases from J; junction bases left unmatched: 12.

This chain uses TRBV20-1 with TRBJ2-7, with a tentative D call TRBD2 (5 bases). The V end was cut by 5 bases, the J end by 2 bases, with 10 bases between. The germline CDR1 and CDR2 sequences are DFQATT and SNEGSKA (reference sequence). The CDR3 spans 12 residues. CDR3: CSALRDTYEQYF. Here the CDR3 DNA reads TGCAGTGCTCTACGGGATACCTACGAGCAGTACTTC.

The chain has TRBV27 and TRBJ1-6; D gene uncertain. This CDR3 region has 12 residues. The V end lost 5 bases, the J end lost 5 bases, and 4 bases lay between the germline ends. Germline loops: CDR1 MNHEY, CDR2 SMNVEV (reference sequence). The CDR3 is CASSPNNSPLHF. In DNA, the CDR3 is TGTGCCAGCAGTCCGAATAATTCACCCCTCCACTTT.

A few counts support this clonotype. The V call is TRBV7-9, the J call TRBJ2-5; TRBD2 might be the D (7 bases). The CDR3 spans 14 residues. V lost 6 bases and J lost 3, with 14 bases in between. The V gene's germline CDR1 is SEHNR and CDR2 FQNEAQ (reference sequence). This CDR3 is CASSGGGKEETQYF. CDR3 DNA sequence: TGTGCCAGCAGTGGGGGGGGCAAGGAAGAGACCCAGTACTTC.

This clonotype was picked up many times. The chain recombines TRBV6-5 with TRBJ1-2, with TRBD1 matching 7 bases. CDR3 length: 14 residues. Germline values: CDR1 MNHEY, CDR2 SVGAGI. Losses at the gene ends were 3 bases for V and 9 bases for J; bases not matched to a gene: 10. CDR3 DNA sequence: TGTGCCAGCAGTTATAACGACAGGGCGCCCAGCTACACCTTC. This gives the protein CASSYNDRAPSYTF.

As to this clonotype: Given a much more abundant clone one base away, this may be a read error. This chain uses TRBV2 with TRBJ2-5, with a possible D match to TRBD2 (5 bases). The CDR3 has 13 residues. The germline gives CDR1 SNHLY, CDR2 FYNNEI. CDR3 nucleotide sequence: TGTGCCGGCAGTGTTAATAGCGTGAAGACCCAGTACTTC. Its protein is CAGSVNSVKTQYF.